This T cell receptor beta chain was retrieved from a study of T cells after yellow fever vaccination. TCRdb analysed the 5' RACE reads with MiXCR anew, one entry per CDR3 protein. Among about 68,000 distinct CDR3 sequences listed, just over 6.5% were seen once. This clonotype was seen at least ten times. Its antigen is unidentified. The J segment lost 4 bases and the V segment lost 4 bases, leaving 11 bases of the junction unmatched. Germline V gene lookup returns CDR1 MNHEY and CDR2 SVGEGT. CDR3 length: 18 amino acids. Study outcomes and limitations: Clonotype sharing between CD4 and CD8 compartments was small.

V is TRBV6-2 or TRBV6-3 and J is TRBJ2-2, with 11 positions matching TRBD1. The TCR comes from a man aged 18-30 years who received the YFV17D yellow fever vaccine. Sequenced material: CD8+ T cells sorted from PBMCs, taken about 41 days after the first yellow fever vaccination. The chain's CDR3 is CASSSRTGGAFGTGELFF. The CDR3 DNA reads as TGTGCCAGCAGTTCCAGGACAGGGGGCGCTTTTGGCACCGGGGAGCTGTTTTTT.